The clone carrying this T cell receptor beta chain showed up many times. What it binds is unknown. In the sorted-subset replicate PCRs, 150 to 200 ng DNA, roughly 29,000 T cell genomes, was used. The repertoire was sequenced with immunoSEQ multiplex PCR; TCRdb's copy has only in-frame clones and lacks some. The data contain around 980,000 clones, about 84% of them seen just once; the ten biggest clones take up roughly 0.62%. The sample is drawn from a study of shared clonotypes between healthy human individuals. Notes on the study in general: The study found about 5.1% of naive CD4 clonotypes shared across a handful of donors.

Germline V CDR1 and CDR2: LNHNV, YYDKDF (reference sequence). This CDR3 region has 14 residues. With 9 bases clipped from V and 9 bases from J, the junction kept 14 bases outside the gene matches. The sequence was collected from a man aged 18 to 35 in good health. Some clones in this sample may be carry-over from other donors' samples. This rearrangement joins TRBV15 to TRBJ2-1; 7 bases align to TRBD2. The sequenced sample was memory CD4+ T cells from PBMCs. The subset here: CD45RA-negative fraction. DNA of the CDR3: TGTGCCACGGGAGCGGGACCCTCATGGGGTGAGCAGTTCTTC. Residues: CATGAGPSWGEQFF. The full variable domain, rest sourced from reference TRBV15 and TRBJ2-1, is DAMVIQNPRYQVTQFGKPVTLSCSQTLNHNVMYWYQQKSSQAPKLLFHYYDKDFNNEADTPDNFQSRRPNTSFCFLDIRSPGLGDTAMYLCATGAGPSWGEQFFGPGTRLTVL.